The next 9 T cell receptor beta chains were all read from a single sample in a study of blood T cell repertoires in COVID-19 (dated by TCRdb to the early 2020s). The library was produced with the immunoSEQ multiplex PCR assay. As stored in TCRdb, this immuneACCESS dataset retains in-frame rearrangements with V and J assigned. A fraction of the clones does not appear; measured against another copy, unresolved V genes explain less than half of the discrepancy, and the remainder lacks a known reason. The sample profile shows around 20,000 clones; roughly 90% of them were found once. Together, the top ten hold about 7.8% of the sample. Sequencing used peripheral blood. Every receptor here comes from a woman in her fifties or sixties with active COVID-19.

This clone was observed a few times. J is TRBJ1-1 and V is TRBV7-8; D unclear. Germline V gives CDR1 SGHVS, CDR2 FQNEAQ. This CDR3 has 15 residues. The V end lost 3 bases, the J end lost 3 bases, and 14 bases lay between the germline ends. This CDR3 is CASSFGELSYTEAFF. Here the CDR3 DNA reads TGTGCCAGCAGCTTCGGGGAGTTGTCCTACACTGAAGCTTTCTTT.

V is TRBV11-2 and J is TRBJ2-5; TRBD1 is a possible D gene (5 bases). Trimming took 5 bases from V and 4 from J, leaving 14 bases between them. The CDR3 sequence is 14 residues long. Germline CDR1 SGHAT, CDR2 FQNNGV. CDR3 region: CASSLLLGPETQYF. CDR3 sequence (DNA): TGTGCCAGCAGCCTGCTATTGGGGCCAGAGACCCAGTACTTC.

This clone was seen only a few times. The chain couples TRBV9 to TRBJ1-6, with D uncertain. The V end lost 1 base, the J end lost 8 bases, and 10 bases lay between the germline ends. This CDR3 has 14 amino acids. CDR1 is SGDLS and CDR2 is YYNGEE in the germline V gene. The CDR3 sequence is CASSVHATDSPLHF. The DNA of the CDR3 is TGTGCCAGCAGCGTACATGCCACGGATTCACCCCTCCACTTT.

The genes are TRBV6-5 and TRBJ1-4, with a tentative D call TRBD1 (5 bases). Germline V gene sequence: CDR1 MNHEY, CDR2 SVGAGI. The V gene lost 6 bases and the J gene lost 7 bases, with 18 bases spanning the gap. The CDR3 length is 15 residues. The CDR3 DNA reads TGTGCCAGCAGCCCCGGTCAGGGTTCAGCTGAAAAACTGTTTTTT. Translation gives CASSPGQGSAEKLFF.

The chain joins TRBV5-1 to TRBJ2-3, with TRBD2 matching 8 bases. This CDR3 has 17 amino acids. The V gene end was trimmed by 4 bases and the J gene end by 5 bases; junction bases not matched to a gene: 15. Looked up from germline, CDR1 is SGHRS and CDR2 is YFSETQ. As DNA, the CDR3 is TGCGCCAGCAGCAATAATCCCCGGGGGGGCCAGGGAGATACGCAGTATTTT. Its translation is CASSNNPRGGQGDTQYF.

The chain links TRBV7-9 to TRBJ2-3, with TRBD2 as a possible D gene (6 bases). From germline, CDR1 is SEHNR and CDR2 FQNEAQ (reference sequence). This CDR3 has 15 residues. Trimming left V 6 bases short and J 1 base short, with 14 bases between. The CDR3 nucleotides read TGTGCCAGCAGAAGACTAGTGCCGGGCACAGATACGCAGTATTTT. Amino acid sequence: CASRRLVPGTDTQYF.

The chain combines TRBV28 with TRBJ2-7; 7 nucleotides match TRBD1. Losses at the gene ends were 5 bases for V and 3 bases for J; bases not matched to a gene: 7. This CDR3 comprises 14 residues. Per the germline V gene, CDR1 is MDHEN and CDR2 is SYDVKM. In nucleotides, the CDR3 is TGTGCCAGCAGTGAGTTGACAGGGCTCTACGAGCAGTACTTC. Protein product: CASSELTGLYEQYF.

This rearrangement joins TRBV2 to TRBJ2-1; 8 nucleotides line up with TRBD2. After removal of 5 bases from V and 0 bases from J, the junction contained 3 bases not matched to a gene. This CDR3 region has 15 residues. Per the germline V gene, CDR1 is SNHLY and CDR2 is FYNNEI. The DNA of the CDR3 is TGTGCCAGCAGTCCGCGGGGGGACTCCTACAATGAGCAGTTCTTC. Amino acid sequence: CASSPRGDSYNEQFF.

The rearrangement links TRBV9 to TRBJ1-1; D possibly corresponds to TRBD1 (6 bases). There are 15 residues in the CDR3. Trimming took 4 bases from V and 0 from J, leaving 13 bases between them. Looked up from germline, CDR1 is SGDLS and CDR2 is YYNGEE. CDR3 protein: CASSTGAGVNTEAFF. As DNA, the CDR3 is TGTGCCAGCAGCACAGGTGCAGGGGTGAACACTGAAGCTTTCTTT.